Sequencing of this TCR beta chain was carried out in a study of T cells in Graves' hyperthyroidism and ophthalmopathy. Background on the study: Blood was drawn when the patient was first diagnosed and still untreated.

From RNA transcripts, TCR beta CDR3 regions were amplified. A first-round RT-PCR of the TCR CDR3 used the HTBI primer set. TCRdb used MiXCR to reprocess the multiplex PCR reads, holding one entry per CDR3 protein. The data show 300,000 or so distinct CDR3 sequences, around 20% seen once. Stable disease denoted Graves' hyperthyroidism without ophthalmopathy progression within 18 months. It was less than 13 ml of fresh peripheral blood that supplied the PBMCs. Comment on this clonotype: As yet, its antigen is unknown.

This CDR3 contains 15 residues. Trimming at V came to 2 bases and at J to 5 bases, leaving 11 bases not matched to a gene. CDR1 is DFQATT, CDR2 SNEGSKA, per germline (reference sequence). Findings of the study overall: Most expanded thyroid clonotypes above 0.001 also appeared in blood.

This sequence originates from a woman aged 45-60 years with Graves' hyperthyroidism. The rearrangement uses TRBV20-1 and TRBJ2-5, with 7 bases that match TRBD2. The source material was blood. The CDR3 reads CSARYWRGNLETQYF. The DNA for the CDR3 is TGCAGTGCTAGATATTGGCGGGGGAACTTGGAGACCCAGTACTTC.